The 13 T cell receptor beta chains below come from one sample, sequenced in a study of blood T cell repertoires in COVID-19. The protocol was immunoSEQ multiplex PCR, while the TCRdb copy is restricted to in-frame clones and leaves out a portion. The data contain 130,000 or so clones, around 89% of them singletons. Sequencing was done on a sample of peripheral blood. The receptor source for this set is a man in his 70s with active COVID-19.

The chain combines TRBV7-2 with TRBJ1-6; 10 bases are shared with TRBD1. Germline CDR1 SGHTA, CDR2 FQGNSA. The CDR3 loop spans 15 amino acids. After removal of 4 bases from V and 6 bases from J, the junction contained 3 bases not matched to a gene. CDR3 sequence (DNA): TGTGCCAGCAGCTATCGACAGGGGGCTAATTCACCCCTCCACTTT. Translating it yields CASSYRQGANSPLHF.

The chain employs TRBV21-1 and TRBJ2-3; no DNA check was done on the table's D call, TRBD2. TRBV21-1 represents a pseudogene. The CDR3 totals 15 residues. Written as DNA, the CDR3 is TGTGCCAGCAGCAGGGGACTAGCGACCCGCTATACGCAGTATTTT. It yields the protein CASSRGLATRYTQYF.

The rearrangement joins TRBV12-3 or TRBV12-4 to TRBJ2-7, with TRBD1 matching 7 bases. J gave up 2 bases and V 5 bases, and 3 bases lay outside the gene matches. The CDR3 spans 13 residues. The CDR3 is CASSPGTAYEQYF. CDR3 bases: TGTGCCAGCAGTCCTGGGACAGCCTACGAGCAGTACTTC.

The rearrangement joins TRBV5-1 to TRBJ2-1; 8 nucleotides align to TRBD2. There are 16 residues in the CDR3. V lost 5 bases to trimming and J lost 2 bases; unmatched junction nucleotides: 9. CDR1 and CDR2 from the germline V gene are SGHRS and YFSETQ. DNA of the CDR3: TGCGCCAGCAGTGGTAGCGGGACCCTCCCCTACAATGAGCAGTTCTTC. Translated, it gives CASSGSGTLPYNEQFF. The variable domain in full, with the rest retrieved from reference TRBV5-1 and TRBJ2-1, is KAGVTQTPRYLIKTRGQQVTLSCSPISGHRSVSWYQQTPGQGLQFLFEYFSETQRNKGNFPGRFSGRQFSNSRSEMNVSTLELGDSALYLCASSGSGTLPYNEQFFGPGTRLTVL.

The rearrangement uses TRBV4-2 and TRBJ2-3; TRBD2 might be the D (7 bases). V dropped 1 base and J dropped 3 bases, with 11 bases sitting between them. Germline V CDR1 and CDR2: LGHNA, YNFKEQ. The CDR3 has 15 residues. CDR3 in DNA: TGTGCCAGCAGCCAAGGGGAGGGGGGGACAGATACGCAGTATTTT. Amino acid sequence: CASSQGEGGTDTQYF.

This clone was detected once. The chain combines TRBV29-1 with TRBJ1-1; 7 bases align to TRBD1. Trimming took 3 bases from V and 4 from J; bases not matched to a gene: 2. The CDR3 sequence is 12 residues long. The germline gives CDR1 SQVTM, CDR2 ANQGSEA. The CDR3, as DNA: TGCAGCGTTGACAGGGGGGCCACTGAAGCTTTCTTT. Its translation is CSVDRGATEAFF.

This CDR3 is CASTRGEGEKLFF. In nucleotides, the CDR3 is TGTGCCAGCACCCGGGGGGAGGGTGAAAAACTGTTTTTT. The V gene is TRBV6-6, the J gene TRBJ1-4; a weak D match, TRBD1 (5 bases). The V and J ends lost 7 bases and 7 bases respectively, with 13 bases between them. The V gene's germline CDR1 is MNHNY and CDR2 SVGAGI (reference sequence). This CDR3 has 13 residues.

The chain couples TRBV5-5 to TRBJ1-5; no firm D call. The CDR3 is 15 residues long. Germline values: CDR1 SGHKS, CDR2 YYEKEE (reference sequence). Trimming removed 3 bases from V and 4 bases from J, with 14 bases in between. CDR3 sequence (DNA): TGTGCCAGCAGCTGGGCCTACTTGGGTAATCAGCCCCAGCATTTT. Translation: CASSWAYLGNQPQHF.

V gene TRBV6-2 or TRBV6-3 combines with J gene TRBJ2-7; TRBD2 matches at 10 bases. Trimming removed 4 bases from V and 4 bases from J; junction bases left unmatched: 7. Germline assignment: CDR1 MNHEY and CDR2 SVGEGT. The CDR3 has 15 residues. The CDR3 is CASSSPGLAPYEQYF. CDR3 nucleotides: TGTGCCAGCAGTTCGCCGGGACTAGCGCCTTACGAGCAGTACTTC.

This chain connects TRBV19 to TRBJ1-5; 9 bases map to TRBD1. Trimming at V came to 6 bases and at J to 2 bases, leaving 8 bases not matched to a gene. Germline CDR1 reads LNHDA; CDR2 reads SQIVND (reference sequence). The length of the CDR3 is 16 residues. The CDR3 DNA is TGTGCCAGTAGGCCAATGAGGACAGGGGGCAATCAGCCCCAGCATTTT. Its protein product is CASRPMRTGGNQPQHF.

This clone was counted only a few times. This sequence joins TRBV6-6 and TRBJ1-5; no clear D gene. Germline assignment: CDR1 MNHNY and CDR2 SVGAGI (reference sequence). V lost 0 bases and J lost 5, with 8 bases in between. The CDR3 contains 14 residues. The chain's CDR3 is CASSYSEGYQPQHF. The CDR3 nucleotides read TGTGCCAGCAGTTACTCAGAGGGATATCAGCCCCAGCATTTT.

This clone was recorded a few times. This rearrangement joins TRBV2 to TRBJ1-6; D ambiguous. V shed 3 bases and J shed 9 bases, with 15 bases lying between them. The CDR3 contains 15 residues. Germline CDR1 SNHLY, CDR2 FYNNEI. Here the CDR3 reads CASSDVGGFSSPLHF. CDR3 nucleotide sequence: TGTGCCAGCAGTGACGTAGGCGGTTTCAGTTCACCCCTCCACTTT.

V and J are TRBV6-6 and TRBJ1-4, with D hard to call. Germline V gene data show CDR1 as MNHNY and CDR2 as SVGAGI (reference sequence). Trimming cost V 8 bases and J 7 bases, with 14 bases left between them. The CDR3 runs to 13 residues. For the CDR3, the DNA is TGTGCCAGCGGAGAGGGCGCCCGTGAAAAACTGTTTTTT. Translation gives CASGEGAREKLFF.